These T cell receptor beta chains were read from a single sample in a study of beta chain features in type 1 diabetes. Here immunoSEQ multiplex PCR was the method, and the copy in TCRdb shows in-frame clones only, minus some. In the table there are 250,000 to 350,000 clones, 14% of which are singletons. Specimen: central memory CD4+ T cells from blood. These receptors were taken from a man under 40 in good health. CDR3s include the opening cysteine and the closing phenylalanine or tryptophan. D genes are given only for firm matches. The size field is filled for only some rows; it gives once, few, many or a size class.

>few|TRBD2|TRBJ2-5|TRBV29-1
TGCAGCGTTGAGGGGACTAGTCAAGAGACCCAGTACTTC
CSVEGTSQETQYF
>few|NA|TRBJ1-3|TRBV19
TGTGCCAGTGCAAGTCGGGAGGCGGGAAACACCATATATTTT
CASASREAGNTIYF
>NA|NA|TRBJ2-1|TRBV30
TGTGCCTGGACCCCCGGCAGGGTCGGTCGGGATGAGCAGTTCTTC
CAWTPGRVGRDEQFF
>NA|TRBD2|TRBJ2-3|TRBV10-2
TGCGCCAGCTTGAGCGGGGGGTCGGATACGCAGTATTTT
CASLSGGSDTQYF
>few|TRBD1|TRBJ1-2|TRBV5-5
TGTGCCAGCAGCTTTGGACAGGGCGGTGGCTACACCTTC
CASSFGQGGGYTF
>NA|TRBD1|TRBJ1-6|TRBV5-4
TGCGCCAGCAGCAAAGACCCACAGGGGACGGATAATTCACCCCTCCACTTT
CASSKDPQGTDNSPLHF
>NA|NA|TRBJ2-2|TRBV29-1
TGCAGCGTTGGAGGACAGACCACCGGGGAGCTGTTTTTT
CSVGGQTTGELFF
>NA|NA|TRBJ1-1|TRBV7-2
TGTGCCAGCTCCAGAGGGGGAATCGAGGCTGAAGCTTTCTTT
CASSRGGIEAEAFF
>few|NA|TRBJ2-5|TRBV6-5
TGTGCCAGCAGCGCCGCGGCAGTCGTTGAGACCCAGTACTTC
CASSAAAVVETQYF
>few|NA|TRBJ2-6|TRBV7-3
TGTGCCAGCAGCCGACCAGAGACTGGGGCCAACGTCCTGACTTTC
CASSRPETGANVLTF
>few|TRBD2|TRBJ2-5|TRBV6-1
TGTGCCAGCAGTGACTTGTCGGGGGGAAAGACCCAGTACTTC
CASSDLSGGKTQYF
>NA|TRBD2|TRBJ2-1|TRBV30
TGTGCCTGGAGGGGGATAGTATCGAGGACTAGCGGGACTTATGATGAGCAGTTCTTC
CAWRGIVSRTSGTYDEQFF
>NA|NA|TRBJ2-5|TRBV27
TGTGCCAGCAGCCCCCTTGGTGTTTTAGAGACCCAGTACTTC
CASSPLGVLETQYF
>few|NA|TRBJ1-2|TRBV5-1
TGCGCCAGCAGCTTGGACAGTAACTATGGCTACACCTTC
CASSLDSNYGYTF
>few|TRBD1|TRBJ2-2|TRBV5-4
TGTGCCAGCAGCCGACCGGGACAGGGGGCACGGGTTGGCGGGGAGCTGTTTTTT
CASSRPGQGARVGGELFF
>NA|NA|TRBJ1-1|TRBV6-6
TGTGCCAGCAGTTACAATGGGGGTAACACTGAAGCTTTCTTT
CASSYNGGNTEAFF
>few|NA|TRBJ2-2|TRBV5-1
TGCGCCAGCAGCTCGGCATACTCCGGGGAGCTGTTTTTT
CASSSAYSGELFF
>few|NA|TRBJ1-1|TRBV29-1
TGCAGCGTTTCAAAGAACACTGAAGCTTTCTTT
CSVSKNTEAFF
>few|NA|TRBJ2-1|TRBV20-1
TGCAGTGCTAGGACCTTCTATGAGCAGTTCTTC
CSARTFYEQFF
>few|NA|TRBJ1-2|TRBV19
TGTGCCAGCACGAGCTTAGCTAACTATGGCTACACCTTC
CASTSLANYGYTF
>few|NA|TRBJ1-6|TRBV2
TGTGCCAGCAAGTCCGGGGGAAAAACACCCCTCCACTTT
CASKSGGKTPLHF
>NA|TRBD1|TRBJ1-5|TRBV5-1
TGCGCCAGCAGCTGGACAGGGGTGAACGATCAGCCCCAGCATTTT
CASSWTGVNDQPQHF
>few|NA|TRBJ2-1|TRBV29-1
TGCAGCGTTGAAGATCGGAGGGGACATTCCTACAATGAGCAGTTCTTC
CSVEDRRGHSYNEQFF
>few|NA|TRBJ1-1|TRBV30
TGTGCCTGGATGACAGGCCAAGCGTCAGCTTTCTTT
CAWMTGQASAFF
>few|TRBD1|TRBJ2-3|TRBV2
TGTGCCAGCAGTGAGGCAGGGGGCTCAGATACGCAGTATTTT
CASSEAGGSDTQYF
>few|NA|TRBJ2-1|TRBV7-2
TGTGCCAGCAGCTTAGCTGGGGGACTGCCCAATGAGCAGTTCTTC
CASSLAGGLPNEQFF
>NA|NA|TRBJ2-2|TRBV9
TGTGCCAGCAGCGGAACCGGGTCTACCACCGGGGAGCTGTTTTTT
CASSGTGSTTGELFF
>few|NA|TRBJ2-4|TRBV5-4
TGTGCCAGCAGCTTGAGTCAGGGAAAAAACATTCAGTACTTC
CASSLSQGKNIQYF
>many|NA|TRBJ2-5|TRBV28
TGTGCCAGCAGTTTAGGGGTTGTGGGCTCGACCCAGTACTTC
CASSLGVVGSTQYF
>NA|TRBD1|TRBJ2-3|TRBV11-3
TGTGCCAGCAGTCACAGGGGAACAGATACGCAGTATTTT
CASSHRGTDTQYF
>many|NA|TRBJ2-1|TRBV19
TGTGCCAGTAGTATAGGGGGCGGAATAAGTGAGCAGTTCTTC
CASSIGGGISEQFF
>few|NA|TRBJ2-2|TRBV4-3
TGCGCCAGCAGCCAAGAAGGAAGGTCGTTCGGTGGAACCGGGGAGCTGTTTTTT
CASSQEGRSFGGTGELFF
>NA|NA|TRBJ1-1|TRBV18
TGTGCCAGCTCACCATTGGCGGGGGTTGCCCAGAACACTGAAGCTTTCTTT
CASSPLAGVAQNTEAFF